The clone carrying this T cell receptor beta chain was found once. Its specificity is unknown. TCRdb reprocessed the 5' RACE reads via MiXCR and lists one record per CDR3 protein. The sample lists about 400,000 distinct CDR3 sequences; around a quarter were seen once. The sample originates from a study of T-cell memory formation after mild COVID-19. Findings and caveats of the study: Researchers could not confirm that second-wave clones peaking on day 37 targeted SARS-CoV-2. The finding that pre-infection memory included some responding clones suggested that cross-reactive memory joined.

CDR1 and CDR2 (germline): SGHDT, YYEEEE. V lost 4 bases, J lost 2 bases, and 5 bases stayed unmatched. The length of the CDR3 is 15 residues. The clonotype originates from an adult woman who had mild COVID-19 (a few samples of this study predate the infection). Cell type and time point are not known. Material for sequencing was PBMCs or a T cell subset sorted from them (not recorded which). The chain employs TRBV5-6 and TRBJ2-5; 10 bases fit TRBD1. In DNA form, the CDR3 reads TGTGCCAGCAGCCCAGACAGGGGGCTACAAGAGACCCAGTACTTC. It codes for CASSPDRGLQETQYF.